Each of the 8 T cell receptor beta chains below was sequenced from the same sample in a study of blood T cell repertoires in COVID-19 (dated by TCRdb to 2020 to 2021). Library preparation employed the immunoSEQ multiplex PCR assay. Not all clones reach the TCRdb copy of this immuneACCESS table, which keeps in-frame sequences only. Checked studies attribute under half of the gap to unresolved V genes and leave the rest unexplained. In all, the sample holds a few hundred thousand clones, and around 90% of those were seen once. The biggest ten clones account for around 3.5% of the sample. Sequencing was done on a sample of peripheral blood. The receptor source for this set is a woman aged 40-49 years with acute or convalescent COVID-19.

The gene calls are TRBV5-1 and TRBJ1-2, with 7 positions matching TRBD1. The germline gives CDR1 SGHRS, CDR2 YFSETQ. The CDR3 spans 15 residues. V was clipped by 3 bases and J by 3 bases; unmatched bases: 8. Here the CDR3 reads CASSSTGDPHYGYTF. DNA of the CDR3: TGCGCCAGCAGCTCCACAGGGGACCCACACTATGGCTACACCTTC.

The J gene is TRBJ1-5, the V gene TRBV3-1 (or the pseudogene TRBV3-2); unclear D gene. Germline V gene sequence: CDR1 LGHDT, CDR2 YNNKEL (reference sequence). The CDR3 is 14 amino acids. V was shortened by 4 bases and J by 1 base, with 8 bases between the two germline ends. This chain's CDR3 is CASSREYSNQPQHF. CDR3 bases: TGTGCCAGCAGCCGGGAGTACAGCAATCAGCCCCAGCATTTT.

V is TRBV3-1 (or the pseudogene TRBV3-2) and J is TRBJ2-6; D ambiguous. V lost 0 bases to trimming and J lost 5 bases, with 11 bases between them. The CDR3 length is 16 residues. From germline, CDR1 is LGHDT and CDR2 YNNKEL (reference sequence). In nucleotides, the CDR3 is TGTGCCAGCAGCCAAGATCACGGGTACCGGGCCAACGTCCTGACTTTC. Protein product: CASSQDHGYRANVLTF.

The genes are TRBV19 and TRBJ2-3, with D unclear. V was trimmed by 4 bases and J by 2 bases, leaving 4 bases between them. The V gene's germline CDR1 is LNHDA and CDR2 SQIVND (reference sequence). This CDR3 has 12 residues. DNA of the CDR3: TGTGCCAGTAGTACGGTCACAGATACGCAGTATTTT. Protein sequence: CASSTVTDTQYF.

The J gene is TRBJ2-3, the V gene TRBV10-3, with D possibly matching TRBD2 (5 bases). The CDR3 runs 18 residues. Germline assignment: CDR1 ENHRY and CDR2 SYGVKD. The V and J ends lost 3 bases and 0 bases respectively, with 19 bases between them. The CDR3 here is CAISDPGNLRSSTDTQYF. CDR3 bases: TGTGCCATCAGTGATCCCGGGAACTTAAGATCTAGCACAGATACGCAGTATTTT.

This rearrangement joins TRBV11-2 to TRBJ2-7; the D gene is possibly TRBD2 (6 bases). Trimming removed 5 bases from V and 3 bases from J, with 11 bases in between. Germline V gene lookup returns CDR1 SGHAT and CDR2 FQNNGV. This CDR3 region has 13 residues. The CDR3 loop is CASSPDYLYEQYV. DNA of the CDR3: TGTGCCAGCAGCCCGGACTACCTCTACGAGCAGTACGTC.

The chain joins TRBV29-1 to TRBJ1-5; TRBD1 aligns across 9 bases. This CDR3 has 14 residues. Germline V gives CDR1 SQVTM, CDR2 ANQGSEA. V lost 6 bases and J lost 7; bases outside the gene matches: 10. The DNA of the CDR3 is TGCAGCGTCGGTACCGGGACAGGGAGCCAGCCCCAGCATTTT. Protein sequence: CSVGTGTGSQPQHF.

The CDR3 region has the DNA TGTGCCAGCTCACGGCTAGGGACAGGGGAGGAGACCCAGTACTTC. This sequence encodes CASSRLGTGEETQYF. The chain is built from TRBV18 and TRBJ2-5; the match to TRBD1 covers 10 bases. The CDR3 covers 15 residues. With 4 bases clipped from V and 5 bases from J, the junction kept 7 bases outside the gene matches. Per germline, CDR1 KGHSH and CDR2 LQKENI.